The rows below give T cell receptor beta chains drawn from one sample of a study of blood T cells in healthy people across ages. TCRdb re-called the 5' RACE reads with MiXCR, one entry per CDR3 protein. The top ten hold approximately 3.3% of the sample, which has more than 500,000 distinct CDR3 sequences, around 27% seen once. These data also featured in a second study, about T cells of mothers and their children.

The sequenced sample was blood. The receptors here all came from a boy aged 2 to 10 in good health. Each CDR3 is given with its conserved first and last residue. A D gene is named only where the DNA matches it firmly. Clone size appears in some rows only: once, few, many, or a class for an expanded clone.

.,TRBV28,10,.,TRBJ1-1,TGTGCCAGCTCGACCTATGAAGCTTTCTTT,CASSTYEAFF
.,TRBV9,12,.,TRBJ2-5,TGTGCCAGCAGCGTAAATTTCGAGACCCAGTACTTC,CASSVNFETQYF
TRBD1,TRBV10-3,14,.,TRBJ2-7,TGTGCCATCAGGAACGGGACAGGGCCCTACGAGCAGTACTTC,CAIRNGTGPYEQYF
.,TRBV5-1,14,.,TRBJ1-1,TGCGCCAGCAGCTCTTCAGGGATGGTCCTTGAGGCTTTCTTT,CASSSSGMVLEAFF
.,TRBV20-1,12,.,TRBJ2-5,TGCAGTGGGTCAAGGGAGCGAGAGACCCAGTACTTC,CSGSRERETQYF
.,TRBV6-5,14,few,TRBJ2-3,TGTGCCAGCAGTTCCGGCATCAGCACAGATACGCAGTATTTT,CASSSGISTDTQYF
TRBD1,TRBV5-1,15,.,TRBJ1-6,TGCGCCAGCAGCCCGCGGGGGGACAGATATTCACCCCTCCACTTT,CASSPRGDRYSPLHF
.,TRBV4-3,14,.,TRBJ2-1,TGCGCCAGCGGGAAAAGATGGGAGCACAATGAGCAGTTCTTC,CASGKRWEHNEQFF
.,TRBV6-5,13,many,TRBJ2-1,TGTGCCAGCAGTCCAAGTCGGGGCAATGAGCAGTTCTTC,CASSPSRGNEQFF
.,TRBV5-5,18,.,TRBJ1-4,TGTGCCAGCAGCTTGCTAGTGGCTATTGGTGCAACTAATGAAAAACTGTTTTTT,CASSLLVAIGATNEKLFF
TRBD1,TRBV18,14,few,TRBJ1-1,TGTGCCAGCTCACCGGGCAGGGGGGACACTGAAGCTTTCTTT,CASSPGRGDTEAFF
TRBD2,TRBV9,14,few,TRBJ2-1,TGTGCCAGCAGCAAGGGACTAGCGAGCAATGAGCAGTTCTTC,CASSKGLASNEQFF
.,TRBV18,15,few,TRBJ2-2,TGTGCCAGCTCACCAACTAGCCCGAACACCGGGGAGCTGTTTTTT,CASSPTSPNTGELFF
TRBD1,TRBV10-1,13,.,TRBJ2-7,TGCGCCAGCAGTCGAGCAGGGGGCCACGAGCAGTACTTC,CASSRAGGHEQYF
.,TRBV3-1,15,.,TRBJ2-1,TGTGCCAGCAGTCATGGACAGCACTCCTATAATGAGCAGTTCTTC,CASSHGQHSYNEQFF
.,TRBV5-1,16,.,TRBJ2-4,TGCGCCAGCAGCACTTGCTCGGGAGTAGCCAAAAACATTCAGTGCTTC,CASSTCSGVAKNIQCF
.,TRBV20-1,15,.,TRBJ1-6,TGCAGTGCTAGGGTGGAAGAGAGGAATAATTCACCCCTCCACTTT,CSARVEERNNSPLHF
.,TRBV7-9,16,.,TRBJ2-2,TGTGCCAGCAGCTTAGAGGCCATAAGGGGCACCGGGGAGCTGTTTTTT,CASSLEAIRGTGELFF
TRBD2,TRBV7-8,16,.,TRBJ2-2,TGTGCCAGCAGCTTAGGTAGCGGGAGGGGCACCGGGGAGCTGTTTTTT,CASSLGSGRGTGELFF
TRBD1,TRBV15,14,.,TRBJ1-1,TGCGCCACCAGTACCCGACAGGGGTTCCCTGAAGCTTTCTTT,CATSTRQGFPEAFF
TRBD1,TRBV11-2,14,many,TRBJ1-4,TGTGCCAGCAGCCAGGACAGGGGATCTGAAAAACTGTTTTTT,CASSQDRGSEKLFF
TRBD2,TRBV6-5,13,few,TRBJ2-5,TGTGCCAGCAGGGTCGGGGGGGCGGAGACCCAGTACTTC,CASRVGGAETQYF
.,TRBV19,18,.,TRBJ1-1,TGTGCCAGTAGTATCGGTTTATTTGGGGGGCGCATGAACACTGAAGCTTTCTTT,CASSIGLFGGRMNTEAFF
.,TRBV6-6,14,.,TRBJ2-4,TGTGCCAGCAAATCGGGGGGCCGAATGAACATTCAGTACTTC,CASKSGGRMNIQYF
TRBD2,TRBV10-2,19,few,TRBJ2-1,TGCGCCAGCAGTGAGTCAGGGACTAGCGGGGGAACGCCTTACAATGAGCAGTTCTTC,CASSESGTSGGTPYNEQFF
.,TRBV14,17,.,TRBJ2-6,TGTGCCAGCAGCCAAGATTCGCTGGGGCCTGGGGCCAACGTCCTGACTTTC,CASSQDSLGPGANVLTF
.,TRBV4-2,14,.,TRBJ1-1,TGTGCCAGCAGCCAAGATGGCAGGGGCCTTGAAGCTTTCTTT,CASSQDGRGLEAFF
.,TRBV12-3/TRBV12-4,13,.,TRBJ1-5,TGTGCCAGCAGTCTAGGCTTCGGTCAGCCCCAGCATTTT,CASSLGFGQPQHF
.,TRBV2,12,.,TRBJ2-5,TGTGCCAGCAGTGTAGGTCCGGGGACCCAGTACTTC,CASSVGPGTQYF